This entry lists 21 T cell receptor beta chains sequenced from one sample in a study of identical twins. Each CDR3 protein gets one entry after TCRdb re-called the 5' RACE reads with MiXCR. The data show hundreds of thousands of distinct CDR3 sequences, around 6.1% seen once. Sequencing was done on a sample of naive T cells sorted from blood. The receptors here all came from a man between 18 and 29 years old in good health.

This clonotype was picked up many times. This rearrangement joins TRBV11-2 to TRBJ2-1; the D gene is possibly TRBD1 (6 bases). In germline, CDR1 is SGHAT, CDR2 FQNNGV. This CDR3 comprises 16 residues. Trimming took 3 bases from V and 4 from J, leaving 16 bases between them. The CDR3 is CASSFSGTKLYNEQFF. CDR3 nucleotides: TGTGCCAGCAGCTTTAGTGGGACAAAATTATACAATGAGCAGTTCTTC.

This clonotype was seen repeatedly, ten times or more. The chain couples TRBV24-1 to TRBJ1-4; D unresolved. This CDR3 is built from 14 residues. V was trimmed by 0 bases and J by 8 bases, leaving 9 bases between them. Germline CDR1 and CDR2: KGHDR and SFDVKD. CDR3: CATSDLRSPEKLFF. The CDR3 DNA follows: TGTGCCACCAGTGATTTGCGTAGCCCCGAAAAACTGTTTTTT.

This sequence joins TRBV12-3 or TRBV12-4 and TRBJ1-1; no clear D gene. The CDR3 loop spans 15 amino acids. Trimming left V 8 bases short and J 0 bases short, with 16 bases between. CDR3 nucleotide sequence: TGTGCCAGCTATCTCATCGGATCGGTGAACACTGAAGCTTTCTTT. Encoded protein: CASYLIGSVNTEAFF.

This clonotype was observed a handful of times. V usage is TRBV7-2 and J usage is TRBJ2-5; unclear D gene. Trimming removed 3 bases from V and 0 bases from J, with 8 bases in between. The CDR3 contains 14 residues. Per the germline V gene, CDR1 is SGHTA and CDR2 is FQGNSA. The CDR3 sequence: CASSFAGYQETQYF. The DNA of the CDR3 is TGTGCCAGCAGCTTCGCAGGTTACCAAGAGACCCAGTACTTC. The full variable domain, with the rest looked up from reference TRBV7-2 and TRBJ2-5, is GAGVSQSPSNKVTEKGKDVELRCDPISGHTALYWYRQSLGQGLEFLIYFQGNSAPDKSGLPSDRFSAERTGGSVSTLTIQRTQQEDSAVYLCASSFAGYQETQYFGPGTRLLVL.

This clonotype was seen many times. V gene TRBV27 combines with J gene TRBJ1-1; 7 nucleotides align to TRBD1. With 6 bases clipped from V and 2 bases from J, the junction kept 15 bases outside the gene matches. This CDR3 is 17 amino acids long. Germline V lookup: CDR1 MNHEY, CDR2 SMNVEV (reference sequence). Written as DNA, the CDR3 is TGTGCCAGCAGATATAATCGACAGGGCAAATTCAACACTGAAGCTTTCTTT. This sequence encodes CASRYNRQGKFNTEAFF.

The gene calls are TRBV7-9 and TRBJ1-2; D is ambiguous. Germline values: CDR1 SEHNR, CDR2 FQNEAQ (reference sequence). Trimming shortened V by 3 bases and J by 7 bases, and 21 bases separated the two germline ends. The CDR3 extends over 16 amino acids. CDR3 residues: CASSFWTRQSSTGYTF. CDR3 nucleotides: TGTGCCAGCAGCTTCTGGACTAGACAATCCAGTACTGGCTACACCTTC.

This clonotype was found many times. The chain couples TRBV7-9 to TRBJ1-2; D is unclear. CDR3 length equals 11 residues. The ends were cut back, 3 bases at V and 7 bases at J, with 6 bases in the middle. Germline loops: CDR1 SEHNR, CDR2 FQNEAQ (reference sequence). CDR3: CASSFGVGYTF. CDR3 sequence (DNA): TGTGCCAGCAGCTTCGGTGTTGGCTACACCTTC.

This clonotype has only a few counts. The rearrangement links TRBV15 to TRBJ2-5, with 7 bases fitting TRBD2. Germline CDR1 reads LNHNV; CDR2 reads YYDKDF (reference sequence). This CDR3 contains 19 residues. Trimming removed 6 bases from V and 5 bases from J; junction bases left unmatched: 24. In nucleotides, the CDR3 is TGTGCCACCAGAACAGTTTGGGGAAGCGGGACCCGGCCGTGGGAGACCCAGTACTTC. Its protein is CATRTVWGSGTRPWETQYF. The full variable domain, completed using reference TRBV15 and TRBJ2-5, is DAMVIQNPRYQVTQFGKPVTLSCSQTLNHNVMYWYQQKSSQAPKLLFHYYDKDFNNEADTPDNFQSRRPNTSFCFLDIRSPGLGDTAMYLCATRTVWGSGTRPWETQYFGPGTRLLVL.

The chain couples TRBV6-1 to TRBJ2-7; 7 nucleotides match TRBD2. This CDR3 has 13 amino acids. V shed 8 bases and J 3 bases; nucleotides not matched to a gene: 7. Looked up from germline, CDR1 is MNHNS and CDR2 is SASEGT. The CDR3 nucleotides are TGTGCCAGCGGGAGGGCCAGGGACTACGAGCAGTACGTC. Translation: CASGRARDYEQYV.

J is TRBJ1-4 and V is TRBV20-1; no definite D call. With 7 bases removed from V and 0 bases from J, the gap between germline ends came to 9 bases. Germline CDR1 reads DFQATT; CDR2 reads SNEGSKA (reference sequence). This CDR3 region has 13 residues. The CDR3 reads CSGAASTNEKLFF. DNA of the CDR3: TGCAGTGGGGCTGCTTCAACTAATGAAAAACTGTTTTTT.

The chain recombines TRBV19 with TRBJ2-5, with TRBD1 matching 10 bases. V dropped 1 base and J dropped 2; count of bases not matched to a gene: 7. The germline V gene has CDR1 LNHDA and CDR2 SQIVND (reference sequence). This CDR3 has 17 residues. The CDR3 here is CASSIVLRTGGQETQYF. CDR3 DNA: TGTGCCAGTAGTATAGTCCTCCGGACAGGGGGTCAAGAGACCCAGTACTTC.

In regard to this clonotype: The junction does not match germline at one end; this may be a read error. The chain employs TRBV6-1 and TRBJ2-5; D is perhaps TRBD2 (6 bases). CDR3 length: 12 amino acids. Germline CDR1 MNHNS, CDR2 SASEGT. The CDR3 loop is CASREGSGTHYF. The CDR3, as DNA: TGTGCCAGCAGGGAGGGTTCGGGGACCCACTACTTC.

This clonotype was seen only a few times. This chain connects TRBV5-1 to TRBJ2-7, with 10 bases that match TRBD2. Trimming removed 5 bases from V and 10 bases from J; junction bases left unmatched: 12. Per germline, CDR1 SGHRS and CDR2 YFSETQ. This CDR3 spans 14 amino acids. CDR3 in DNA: TGCGCCAGCAGTCCTAGCGGGAGCGAGTCTCGTCAGTACGTC. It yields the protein CASSPSGSESRQYV.

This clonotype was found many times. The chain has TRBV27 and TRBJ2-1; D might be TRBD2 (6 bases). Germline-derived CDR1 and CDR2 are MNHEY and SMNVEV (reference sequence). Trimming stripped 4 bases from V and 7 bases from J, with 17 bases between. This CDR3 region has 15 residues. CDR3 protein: CASSSPHLRGNEQFF. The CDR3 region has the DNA TGTGCCAGCAGTTCCCCCCACCTCCGGGGGAATGAGCAGTTCTTC.

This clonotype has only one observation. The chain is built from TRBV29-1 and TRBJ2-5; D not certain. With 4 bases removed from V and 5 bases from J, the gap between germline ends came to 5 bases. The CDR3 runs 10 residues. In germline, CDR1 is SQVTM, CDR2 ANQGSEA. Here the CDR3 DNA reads TGCAGCGTTGTCAGCGAGACCCAGTACTTC. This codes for CSVVSETQYF.

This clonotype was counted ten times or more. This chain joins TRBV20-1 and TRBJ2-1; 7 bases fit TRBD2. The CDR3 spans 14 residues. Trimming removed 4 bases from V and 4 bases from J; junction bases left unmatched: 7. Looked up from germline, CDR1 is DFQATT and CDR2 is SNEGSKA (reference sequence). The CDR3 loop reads CSAKSGKGYNEQFF. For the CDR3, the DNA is TGCAGTGCTAAAAGCGGGAAGGGGTACAATGAGCAGTTCTTC.

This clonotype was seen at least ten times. CDR3: CASSPIIGSSYEQYF. DNA for the CDR3: TGTGCCAGCTCACCAATCATCGGAAGCTCCTACGAGCAGTACTTC. V is TRBV18 and J is TRBJ2-7; D is uncertain. The V end lost 2 bases, the J end lost 0 bases, and 11 bases lay between the germline ends. Germline-derived CDR1 and CDR2 are KGHSH and LQKENI. This CDR3 is 15 amino acids long.

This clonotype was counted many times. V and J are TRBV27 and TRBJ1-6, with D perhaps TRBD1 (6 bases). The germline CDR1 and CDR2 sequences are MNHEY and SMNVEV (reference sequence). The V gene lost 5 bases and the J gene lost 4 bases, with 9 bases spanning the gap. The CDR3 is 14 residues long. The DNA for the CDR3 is TGTGCCAGCAGTATAACAGGGTATAATTCACCCCTCCACTTT. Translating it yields CASSITGYNSPLHF.

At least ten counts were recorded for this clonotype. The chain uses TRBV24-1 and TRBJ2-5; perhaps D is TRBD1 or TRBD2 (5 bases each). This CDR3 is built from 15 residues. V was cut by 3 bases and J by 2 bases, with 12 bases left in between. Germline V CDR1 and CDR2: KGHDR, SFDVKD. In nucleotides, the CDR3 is TGTGCCACCAGTGATCGGGACGGTTATCAAGAGACCCAGTACTTC. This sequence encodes CATSDRDGYQETQYF.

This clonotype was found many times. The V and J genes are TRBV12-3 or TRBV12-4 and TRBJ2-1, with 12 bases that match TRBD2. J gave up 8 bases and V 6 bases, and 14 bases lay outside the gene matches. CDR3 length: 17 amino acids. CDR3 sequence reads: CASRQTSGGGLSHEQFF. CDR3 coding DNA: TGTGCCAGCAGACAGACTAGCGGGGGAGGCCTTAGCCATGAGCAGTTCTTC.

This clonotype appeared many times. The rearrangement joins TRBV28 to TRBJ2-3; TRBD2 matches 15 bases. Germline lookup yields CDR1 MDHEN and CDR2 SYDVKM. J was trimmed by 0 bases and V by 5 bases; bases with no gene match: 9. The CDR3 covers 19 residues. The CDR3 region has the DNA TGTGCCAGCAGTCCTTTAGGACTAGCGGGAGGGTTAAGCACAGATACGCAGTATTTT. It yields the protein CASSPLGLAGGLSTDTQYF.